The next 12 T cell receptor beta chains were all read from a single sample in a study of T cell changes during pregnancy in multiple sclerosis. TCRdb's copy holds only in-frame clones and misses some; the assay was immunoSEQ multiplex PCR. There are more than 70,000 clones in the sample; around 93% occur only once, and approximately 2.5% lies in the top ten. Source: peripheral blood, taken in the second trimester of pregnancy. These receptors all come from a female donor with multiple sclerosis, enrolled in a pregnancy study.

The chain recombines TRBV11-1 with TRBJ1-1; D is perhaps TRBD1 (5 bases). With 2 bases removed from V and 3 bases from J, the gap between germline ends came to 7 bases. This CDR3 region has 13 residues. Germline loops: CDR1 SGHAT, CDR2 FQDESV (reference sequence). In nucleotides, the CDR3 is TGTGCCAGCAGCTTAAGGGGATACACTGAAGCTTTCTTT. Translation: CASSLRGYTEAFF.

As DNA, the CDR3 is TGTGCCAGCAGAGCAGGGGGAAGCAATCAGCCCCAGCATTTT. Encoded protein: CASRAGGSNQPQHF. The rearrangement uses TRBV6-5 and TRBJ1-5, with 7 bases aligning to TRBD1. V gave up 6 bases and J gave up 1 base; unmatched junction bases: 3. CDR3 length equals 14 residues. The germline V gene encodes CDR1 MNHEY and CDR2 SVGAGI.

This clone was detected only a few times. The chain employs TRBV2 and TRBJ1-6; D is unresolved. Germline CDR1 SNHLY, CDR2 FYNNEI. The CDR3 runs to 14 residues. Trimming removed 7 bases from V and 0 bases from J, with 7 bases in between. CDR3 DNA: TGTGCCAGCAAGAGCTACTCCTATAATTCACCCCTCCACTTT. Amino acids: CASKSYSYNSPLHF.

A single count supports this clone. This chain uses TRBV5-1 with TRBJ2-7, with D possibly TRBD2 on 6 matching bases. CDR3 length: 15 amino acids. The germline V gene encodes CDR1 SGHRS and CDR2 YFSETQ. Trimming pared 1 base from V and 1 base from J, leaving 12 bases between. The CDR3 region is CASSLRGNNSYEQYF. In DNA, the CDR3 is TGCGCCAGCAGCTTGCGGGGGAATAATTCCTACGAGCAGTACTTC.

This clone has just one count. This rearrangement joins TRBV15 to TRBJ2-2; D might be TRBD2 (6 bases). The CDR3 contains 15 residues. Germline V gene data show CDR1 as LNHNV and CDR2 as YYDKDF (reference sequence). V was cut by 7 bases and J by 5 bases, with 17 bases left in between. CDR3 sequence: CATMFGGGRTGELFF. CDR3 bases: TGTGCCACCATGTTCGGTGGGGGGAGGACCGGGGAGCTGTTTTTT.

In DNA form, the CDR3 reads TGTGCCAGCTCACAGGGGCAGATAGCCAAAAACATTCAGTACTTC. Residues: CASSQGQIAKNIQYF. The chain couples TRBV18 to TRBJ2-4; D may be TRBD1 (5 bases). CDR3 length equals 15 residues. CDR1 and CDR2 from the germline V gene are KGHSH and LQKENI. V lost 4 bases to trimming and J lost 0 bases, with 10 bases between them.

The gene calls are TRBV10-3 and TRBJ1-2; D may be TRBD1 (5 bases). Germline V gene lookup returns CDR1 ENHRY and CDR2 SYGVKD. Trimming cost V 7 bases and J 1 base, with 10 bases left between them. This CDR3 spans 13 amino acids. CDR3: CAITDSLNYGYTF. CDR3 sequence (DNA): TGTGCCATCACCGACAGTCTTAACTATGGCTACACCTTC.

This rearrangement joins TRBV19 to TRBJ1-1, with D perhaps TRBD1 (6 bases). Germline V gene sequence: CDR1 LNHDA, CDR2 SQIVND (reference sequence). The CDR3 spans 13 residues. Trimming removed 7 bases from V and 4 bases from J, with 13 bases in between. CDR3 amino acids: CASKQGPSTEAFF. DNA for the CDR3: TGTGCCAGTAAACAGGGCCCAAGCACTGAAGCTTTCTTT.

The chain couples TRBV14 to TRBJ2-3; D is possibly TRBD2 (6 bases). CDR3 length: 15 amino acids. CDR1 is SGHDN and CDR2 is FVKESK in the germline V gene. The V end was cut by 5 bases, the J end by 5 bases, with 17 bases between. The CDR3 loop reads CASSFGGMGGDTQYF. The DNA of the CDR3 is TGTGCCAGCAGCTTCGGAGGGATGGGAGGAGATACGCAGTATTTT.

The V gene is TRBV10-1, the J gene TRBJ1-6; D remains ambiguous. This CDR3 comprises 13 residues. Germline V CDR1 and CDR2: WNHNN, SYGVQD (reference sequence). V was trimmed by 3 bases and J by 6 bases, leaving 6 bases between them. This chain's CDR3 is CASSDSGNSPLHF. CDR3 coding DNA: TGCGCCAGCAGTGATTCGGGTAATTCACCCCTCCACTTT.

V is TRBV6-1 and J is TRBJ2-7, with 11 bases aligning to TRBD1. CDR1 MNHNS and CDR2 SASEGT come from the germline V gene. With 5 bases clipped from V and 5 bases from J, the junction kept 5 bases outside the gene matches. CDR3 size: 14 residues. Written as DNA, the CDR3 is TGTGCCAGCAGTACCGGACAGGGGGCGGACGAGCAGTACTTC. This gives the protein CASSTGQGADEQYF.

The J gene is TRBJ2-7, the V gene TRBV5-4; D is undetermined. Trimming took off 0 bases at V and 3 bases at J, with 10 bases between the two ends. CDR1 is SGHNT, CDR2 YYREEE, per germline (reference sequence). The CDR3 totals 14 residues. The chain's CDR3 is CASSLVSGNYEQYF. CDR3 DNA: TGTGCCAGCAGCTTGGTTTCAGGCAACTACGAGCAGTACTTC.